The 11 T cell receptor beta chains reported below all come from one sample, sequenced in a study of T cells in Graves' hyperthyroidism and ophthalmopathy (dated by TCRdb to the late 2010s). Libraries were constructed by multiplex PCR. Sequencer: Illumina HiSeq 2000. The TCR beta CDR3 regions were amplified from RNA transcripts. For the first round of RT-PCR on the TCR CDR3, the HTBI primer set was used together with the Qiagen OneStep RT-PCR kit. The public reads were reprocessed in TCRdb via fastp at Q25 and MiXCR, keeping in-frame beta chains. Every distinct CDR3 protein forms one entry, paired with its most common genes and DNA. This sample has some 440,000 distinct CDR3 sequences in its table, and approximately 14% of those were observed once. The leading ten clones occupy roughly 15% of the sample. What was sequenced was blood. The receptors derive from a woman in her late teens or twenties with Graves' hyperthyroidism.

This clonotype was recorded many times. The chain employs TRBV27 and TRBJ2-1, with 11 bases lining up with TRBD2. V shed 4 bases, J shed 3 bases, and the junction held 2 bases outside the gene matches. CDR3 length: 15 amino acids. Germline CDR1 MNHEY, CDR2 SMNVEV (reference sequence). CDR3 amino acids: CASSWGLAVYNEQFF. The DNA of the CDR3 is TGTGCCAGCAGTTGGGGACTAGCGGTCTACAATGAGCAGTTCTTC.

This clonotype has just one count. The chain uses TRBV11-2 and TRBJ2-1; 9 nucleotides agree with TRBD1. Germline V gene data show CDR1 as SGHAT and CDR2 as FQNNGV. V was clipped by 5 bases and J by 7 bases; unmatched bases: 18. CDR3 length: 18 amino acids. CDR3 bases: TGTGCCAGCAGCCCCCCGGTCGGCGGGACAGGGTCGCGGAATGAGCAGTTCTTC. Amino acids: CASSPPVGGTGSRNEQFF.

This clonotype was counted between two and nine times. The chain combines TRBV20-1 with TRBJ2-2, with 10 bases that match TRBD2. Germline assignment: CDR1 DFQATT and CDR2 SNEGSKA (reference sequence). The CDR3 spans 15 residues. V lost 3 bases, J lost 7 bases, and 8 bases stayed unmatched. CDR3 coding DNA: TGCAGTGCTAGTAAAGCGGGAGGGGTGATCGGGGAGCTGTTTTTT. This gives the protein CSASKAGGVIGELFF.

At least ten counts were recorded for this clonotype. The chain employs TRBV11-2 and TRBJ1-2, with D tentatively TRBD1 (5 bases). The germline V gene has CDR1 SGHAT and CDR2 FQNNGV. CDR3 length: 12 residues. V was clipped by 2 bases and J by 8 bases, with 9 bases between them. CDR3 sequence: CASSLRTLGYTF. The CDR3 DNA reads TGTGCCAGCAGCTTAAGGACACTGGGCTACACCTTC. The full variable domain, in which reference TRBV11-2 and TRBJ1-2 provide the parts outside the CDR3, is EAGVAQSPRYKIIEKRQSVAFWCNPISGHATLYWYQQILGQGPKLLIQFQNNGVVDDSQLPKDRFSAERLKGVDSTLKIQPAKLEDSAVYLCASSLRTLGYTFGSGTRLTVV.

The V and J genes are TRBV10-3 and TRBJ2-5, with D possibly being TRBD1 (7 bases). CDR1 is ENHRY and CDR2 is SYGVKD in the germline V gene. The ends were cut back, 0 bases at V and 2 bases at J, with 22 bases in the middle. The CDR3 covers 19 residues. The CDR3 DNA sequence: TGTGCCATCAGTGAGTCACGGCAGGGGGGATTAAAAAATCAAGAGACCCAGTACTTC. Amino acid sequence: CAISESRQGGLKNQETQYF.

This clonotype was counted many times. The chain joins TRBV28 to TRBJ1-5, with D unresolved. V shed 6 bases and J shed 3 bases, with 12 bases lying between them. In germline, CDR1 is MDHEN, CDR2 SYDVKM. The CDR3 totals 14 residues. For the CDR3, the DNA is TGTGCCAGCAGGACGGGTAGCTACAATCAGCCCCAGCATTTT. Its protein is CASRTGSYNQPQHF. The full variable domain, its missing parts supplied by reference TRBV28 and TRBJ1-5, is DVKVTQSSRYLVKRTGEKVFLECVQDMDHENMFWYRQDPGLGLRLIYFSYDVKMKEKGDIPEGYSVSREKKERFSLILESASTNQTSMYLCASRTGSYNQPQHFGDGTRLSIL.

V is TRBV19 and J is TRBJ2-5; 13 bases line up with TRBD2. Germline values: CDR1 LNHDA, CDR2 SQIVND (reference sequence). Trimming cost V 5 bases and J 4 bases; bases outside gene matches: 13. The CDR3 extends over 18 amino acids. The CDR3 DNA reads as TGTGCCAGTAGTGGAACTAGCGGGGGGGCCGAGGTTGGAGAGACCCAGTACTTC. It is translated as CASSGTSGGAEVGETQYF.

V gene TRBV7-9 combines with J gene TRBJ2-5; no reliable D call. Trimming removed 5 bases at V and 3 bases at J, with 10 bases between. Germline CDR1 and CDR2: SEHNR and FQNEAQ (reference sequence). The CDR3 extends over 13 amino acids. The CDR3 reads CASSIHREETQYF. For the CDR3, the DNA is TGTGCCAGCAGCATTCACAGAGAAGAGACCCAGTACTTC.

The V call is TRBV3-1, the J call TRBJ2-5; 15 bases are shared with TRBD2. The V gene end was trimmed by 4 bases and the J gene end by 5 bases; junction bases not matched to a gene: 8. Germline V gene lookup returns CDR1 LGHDT and CDR2 YNNKEL (reference sequence). The CDR3 runs 17 residues. Here the CDR3 reads CASSPRTSGGAGETQYF. DNA of the CDR3: TGTGCCAGCAGCCCGAGGACTAGCGGGGGGGCCGGGGAGACCCAGTACTTC.

This chain uses TRBV6-1 with TRBJ1-2; no clear D gene. Germline V gives CDR1 MNHNS, CDR2 SASEGT. There are 14 residues in the CDR3. The V end lost 6 bases, the J end lost 4 bases, and 15 bases lay between the germline ends. The CDR3 nucleotides read TGTGCCAGCAGCGGAACAGAGGCGCCCTATGGCTACACCTTC. Protein: CASSGTEAPYGYTF.

The V gene is TRBV5-1, the J gene TRBJ1-4; the D is unclear. V lost 2 bases to trimming and J lost 2 bases, with 10 bases between them. The CDR3 is 15 amino acids. CDR1 and CDR2 (germline): SGHRS, YFSETQ. CDR3 sequence (DNA): TGCGCCAGCAGCTTAAGGGTTTCTACTAATGAAAAACTGTTTTTT. It is translated as CASSLRVSTNEKLFF.